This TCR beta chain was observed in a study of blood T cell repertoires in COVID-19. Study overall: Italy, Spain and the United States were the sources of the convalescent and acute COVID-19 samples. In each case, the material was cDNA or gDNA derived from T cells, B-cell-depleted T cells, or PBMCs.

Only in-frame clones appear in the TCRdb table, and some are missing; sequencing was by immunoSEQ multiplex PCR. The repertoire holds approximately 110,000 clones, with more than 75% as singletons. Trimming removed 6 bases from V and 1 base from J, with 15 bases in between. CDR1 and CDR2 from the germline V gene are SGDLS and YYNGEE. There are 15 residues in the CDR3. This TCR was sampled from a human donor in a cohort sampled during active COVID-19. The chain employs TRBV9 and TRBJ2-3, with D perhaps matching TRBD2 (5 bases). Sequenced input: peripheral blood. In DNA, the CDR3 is TGTGCCAGCACCGCGAGCGGCCTTGGCACAGATACGCAGTATTTT. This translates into CASTASGLGTDTQYF.